The next 32 T cell receptor beta chains were all read from a single sample in a study of T cells after posttransplantation cyclophosphamide. The protocol was immunoSEQ multiplex PCR, while the TCRdb copy is restricted to in-frame clones and leaves out a portion. The sample holds approximately 1,500 clones, and no clone turns up only once. Cyclophosphamide on days +3 and +4 followed busulfan-fludarabine conditioning and a marrow graft. This sample comprised PBMCs, obtained 372 days after allogeneic stem cell transplant with posttransplant cyclophosphamide. These receptors were obtained from a male patient between 60 and 69 years old who received an allogeneic stem cell transplant from an unrelated donor, was CMV-positive, and had acute and chronic GVHD. Some T cells could come from the graft donor.

The rearrangement uses TRBV6-1 and TRBJ1-2; maybe TRBD1 (6 bases). The V end lost 3 bases, the J end lost 9 bases, and 17 bases lay between the germline ends. CDR3 length: 14 amino acids. CDR1 is MNHNS, CDR2 SASEGT, per germline. This chain's CDR3 is CASSEGQGRVSYTF. The DNA of the CDR3 is TGTGCCAGCAGTGAGGGGCAGGGGCGGGTTAGCTACACCTTC.

V and J are TRBV7-2 and TRBJ2-5, with 12 bases that match TRBD2. The CDR3 has 15 amino acids. Per the germline V gene, CDR1 is SGHTA and CDR2 is FQGNSA. V gave up 4 bases and J gave up 4 bases; unmatched junction bases: 4. CDR3: CASSSRTSGTETQYF. The CDR3 nucleotides are TGTGCCAGCAGCTCGCGGACTAGCGGGACAGAGACCCAGTACTTC.

This clone was counted only a few times. The chain links TRBV27 to TRBJ1-3; D gene uncertain. V lost 4 bases and J lost 1, with 8 bases in between. The CDR3 extends over 14 amino acids. The germline CDR1 and CDR2 sequences are MNHEY and SMNVEV (reference sequence). The CDR3 bases are TGTGCCAGCAGTTCACGGGGATCTGGAAACACCATATATTTT. Encoded protein: CASSSRGSGNTIYF.

Ten or more counts support this clone. The rearrangement uses TRBV7-3 and TRBJ1-1; TRBD1 agrees at 9 bases. CDR3 length equals 17 residues. V gave up 1 base and J gave up 5 bases; unmatched junction bases: 11. The germline gives CDR1 SGHTA, CDR2 FQGTGA. The CDR3 DNA follows: TGTGCCAGCAGCTTAAGAGCCGGTACAGGGGGCCTGACTGAAGCTTTCTTT. Protein sequence: CASSLRAGTGGLTEAFF.

This clone is labeled as medium-sized. The gene calls are TRBV11-2 and TRBJ2-3; 11 bases are shared with TRBD2. The CDR3 sequence is 16 residues long. V gave up 1 base and J gave up 2 bases; unmatched junction bases: 2. Germline lookup yields CDR1 SGHAT and CDR2 FQNNGV. Here the CDR3 reads CASSLVSGRVTDTQYF. The CDR3 DNA reads TGTGCCAGCAGCTTAGTTAGCGGGAGGGTCACAGATACGCAGTATTTT.

This clone is categorized as medium-sized. This sequence joins TRBV2 and TRBJ2-2, with TRBD2 matching over 7 bases. Germline V gives CDR1 SNHLY, CDR2 FYNNEI. J was trimmed by 7 bases and V by 3 bases; bases with no gene match: 2. CDR3 length: 13 residues. CDR3 DNA sequence: TGTGCCAGCAGTGACCGGACTAGCGGGGAGCTGTTTTTT. Amino acid sequence: CASSDRTSGELFF. Using reference TRBV2 and TRBJ2-2 for the parts outside the CDR3, the full variable domain is EPEVTQTPSHQVTQMGQEVILRCVPISNHLYFYWYRQILGQKVEFLVSFYNNEISEKSEIFDDQFSVERPDGSNFTLKIRSTKLEDSAMYFCASSDRTSGELFFGEGSRLTVL.

By proportion, this clone is medium-sized. The gene calls are TRBV19 and TRBJ2-5, with a tentative D call TRBD2 (5 bases). V dropped 3 bases and J dropped 0 bases, with 8 bases sitting between them. Germline assignment: CDR1 LNHDA and CDR2 SQIVND (reference sequence). This CDR3 spans 14 amino acids. In nucleotides, the CDR3 is TGTGCCAGTAGTATGGGAGCGGACCAAGAGACCCAGTACTTC. Its translation: CASSMGADQETQYF.

This clone counts as medium-sized. This chain connects TRBV19 to TRBJ2-4, with 10 bases lining up with TRBD2. The CDR3 extends over 18 amino acids. Germline-derived CDR1 and CDR2 are LNHDA and SQIVND (reference sequence). Trimming at V came to 1 base and at J to 2 bases, leaving 8 bases not matched to a gene. Here the CDR3 DNA reads TGTGCCAGTAGTATAGCCGTAGCGGGAGGAGAAACCAAAAACATTCAGTACTTC. This encodes CASSIAVAGGETKNIQYF.

This clone counts as medium-sized. V is TRBV7-9 and J is TRBJ2-1; 14 nucleotides agree with TRBD2. The CDR3 loop spans 15 amino acids. CDR1 and CDR2 (germline): SEHNR, FQNEAQ (reference sequence). Losses at the gene ends were 5 bases for V and 7 bases for J; bases not matched to a gene: 4. The CDR3 sequence is CASSLGTSGRNEQFF. The CDR3 bases are TGTGCCAGCAGCCTGGGGACTAGCGGGAGAAATGAGCAGTTCTTC.

Sample share makes this clone medium-sized. The rearrangement uses TRBV19 and TRBJ2-7, with 11 bases identical to TRBD2. Germline V gene lookup returns CDR1 LNHDA and CDR2 SQIVND (reference sequence). The CDR3 is made up of 18 amino acids. After removal of 7 bases from V and 2 bases from J, the junction contained 16 bases not matched to a gene. This CDR3 reads CASNMTSGKECGPYEQYF. DNA of the CDR3: TGTGCCAGTAACATGACTAGCGGGAAGGAATGCGGTCCCTACGAGCAGTACTTC.

This clone is termed medium-sized. CDR3 in DNA: TGTGCCAGCAGGGGAAGGAACGGGAGAGGCGCAGATACGCAGTATTTT. This gives the protein CASRGRNGRGADTQYF. This chain joins TRBV7-9 and TRBJ2-3, with D perhaps TRBD2 (6 bases). V lost 6 bases and J 4 bases, leaving 20 bases between the germline ends. The CDR3 loop spans 16 amino acids. The germline CDR1 and CDR2 sequences are SEHNR and FQNEAQ (reference sequence).

By frequency in the sample, this clone is medium-sized (0.01 to 0.1%). This chain uses TRBV5-5 with TRBJ2-1; D may be TRBD1 (6 bases). The V and J ends lost 5 bases and 4 bases respectively, with 19 bases between them. The CDR3 is 16 amino acids. Germline CDR1 SGHKS, CDR2 YYEKEE (reference sequence). The CDR3 sequence: CASSFTGNGPYNEQFF. The DNA for the CDR3 is TGTGCCAGCAGTTTTACAGGGAACGGGCCTTACAATGAGCAGTTCTTC.

This clone is medium-sized (0.01 to 0.1%) in the sample. This chain uses TRBV19 with TRBJ2-7, with 8 bases aligning to TRBD1. The CDR3 consists of 16 residues. Germline CDR1 is LNHDA and CDR2 is SQIVND (reference sequence). After removal of 5 bases from V and 5 bases from J, the junction contained 14 bases not matched to a gene. CDR3 sequence: CASSATGTGLIHEQYF. CDR3 bases: TGTGCCAGTAGTGCCACCGGGACAGGTCTCATCCACGAGCAGTACTTC.

This clone is medium-sized. The chain couples TRBV7-3 to TRBJ2-1; tentative D call: TRBD2 (5 bases). There are 15 residues in the CDR3. V was trimmed by 5 bases and J by 0 bases, leaving 11 bases between them. CDR1 is SGHTA, CDR2 FQGTGA, per germline. The CDR3 reads CASSLGRGSYNEQFF. In DNA form, the CDR3 reads TGTGCCAGCAGCCTAGGACGGGGCTCCTACAATGAGCAGTTCTTC.

By share, this clone ranks as medium-sized (0.01 to 0.1%). V and J are TRBV19 and TRBJ2-1; D is perhaps TRBD1 (5 bases). Germline CDR1 and CDR2: LNHDA and SQIVND (reference sequence). The V and J ends lost 6 bases and 9 bases respectively, with 18 bases between them. The CDR3 covers 14 residues. The DNA of the CDR3 is TGTGCCAGTAGCCCCGGGTCAATTAGGGGTGAGCAGTTCTTC. This sequence encodes CASSPGSIRGEQFF.

This clone qualifies as medium-sized (0.01 to 0.1%). The rearrangement joins TRBV5-6 to TRBJ2-5, with D perhaps TRBD2 (6 bases). CDR3 size: 15 residues. The V end lost 4 bases, the J end lost 5 bases, and 18 bases lay between the germline ends. Germline CDR1 and CDR2: SGHDT and YYEEEE. The CDR3 DNA reads as TGTGCCAGCAGCCTGAGGGCAGCGGGCCAGGAGACCCAGTACTTC. It translates to CASSLRAAGQETQYF.

This clone was detected only a few times. Additional DNA sequences in this sample encode the identical CDR3. The gene calls are TRBV27 and TRBJ2-5; possible D gene TRBD1, 7 bases. Trimming shortened V by 6 bases and J by 5 bases, and 19 bases separated the two germline ends. Germline-derived CDR1 and CDR2 are MNHEY and SMNVEV (reference sequence). The CDR3 totals 15 residues. CDR3 DNA sequence: TGTGCCAGCAGCCTTTCAGGGGGGTTTGGGGAGACCCAGTACTTC. Protein: CASSLSGGFGETQYF.

This clone is classed as medium-sized. This chain joins TRBV30 and TRBJ2-1; D is perhaps TRBD1 (6 bases). Germline V CDR1 and CDR2: GTSNPN, SVGIG (reference sequence). This CDR3 has 14 amino acids. The germline V and J ends were trimmed by 7 bases and 4 bases, with 17 bases remaining between them. The CDR3 DNA reads as TGTGCCTTCGCTAGGGGGACGATTTACAATGAGCAGTTCTTC. Protein sequence: CAFARGTIYNEQFF.

This clone was seen only a few times. The chain joins TRBV9 to TRBJ2-7; 7 bases align to TRBD2. Germline values: CDR1 SGDLS, CDR2 YYNGEE. The CDR3 is made up of 15 amino acids. With V trimmed by 4 bases and J by 1 base, 8 bases remained unmatched. This chain's CDR3 is CASSQRGEVSYEQYF. CDR3 sequence (DNA): TGTGCCAGCAGCCAGCGGGGTGAGGTTTCCTACGAGCAGTACTTC.

By share of the sample, this clone is medium-sized. This chain uses TRBV10-2 with TRBJ1-2, with 7 bases lining up with TRBD1. Trimming cost V 4 bases and J 7 bases; bases outside gene matches: 12. The CDR3 runs 15 residues. Germline CDR1 and CDR2: WSHSY and SAAADI. DNA of the CDR3: TGCGCCAGCAGTGCCGGCCCCGGGACAGCTTCTGGCTACACCTTC. This translates into CASSAGPGTASGYTF.

This clone has at least ten counts. In DNA, the CDR3 is TGTGCCATCAGTGAAGCAGGCAGCAACTATGGCTACACCTTC. Translation: CAISEAGSNYGYTF. The chain links TRBV10-3 to TRBJ1-2; D remains ambiguous. Germline lookup yields CDR1 ENHRY and CDR2 SYGVKD. V was pared by 3 bases and J by 2 bases, with 10 bases between. This CDR3 is 14 amino acids long.

CDR3 nucleotide sequence: TGTGCCAGCAGCTTGAAGCGGAGCTCCTACAATGAGCAGTTCTTC. Protein sequence: CASSLKRSSYNEQFF. V usage is TRBV5-6 and J usage is TRBJ2-1; possibly TRBD2 for D (5 bases). From germline, CDR1 is SGHDT and CDR2 YYEEEE. V shed 1 base and J shed 0 bases, with 8 bases lying between them. CDR3 size: 15 residues.

In its sample, this clone was seen many times. The chain joins TRBV11-3 to TRBJ2-5, with TRBD2 as a possible D gene (5 bases). Near its end, the DNA agrees better with TRBJ2-7, so the J call may be wrong. This CDR3 region has 13 residues. Germline assignment: CDR1 SGHNT and CDR2 YENEEA. The CDR3 sequence: CASSLAGSYEQYF. CDR3 DNA: TGTGCCAGCAGCTTAGCGGGGTCCTACGAGCAGTACTTC.

This clone is medium-sized. CDR3 DNA: TGTGCCAGCAGCTTAGAAACAGGCCGTGGGGCCTACGAGCAGTACTTC. Translation gives CASSLETGRGAYEQYF. This chain uses TRBV7-6 with TRBJ2-7; D might be TRBD1 (5 bases). This CDR3 comprises 16 residues. V was pared by 1 base and J by 2 bases, with 15 bases between. Germline V gene sequence: CDR1 SGHVS, CDR2 FNYEAQ.

The sample holds a few counts of this clone. This chain connects TRBV5-4 to TRBJ2-7; possibly TRBD1 for D (6 bases). The CDR3 totals 15 residues. The germline V gene has CDR1 SGHNT and CDR2 YYREEE (reference sequence). V was cut by 3 bases and J by 4 bases, with 17 bases left in between. CDR3 nucleotide sequence: TGTGCCAGCAGCTCACAGGGTAACAATTTGTACGAGCAGTACTTC. It encodes CASSSQGNNLYEQYF.

This clone is medium-sized within its sample. The chain combines TRBV5-4 with TRBJ2-2; 7 bases agree with TRBD1. The V segment lost 0 bases and the J segment 7 bases; nucleotides outside the gene matches: 9. There are 16 residues in the CDR3. Germline CDR1 SGHNT, CDR2 YYREEE (reference sequence). In DNA, the CDR3 is TGTGCCAGCAGCTTGGGAAACAGGGGCGCAGGCGGGGAGCTGTTTTTT. Encoded protein: CASSLGNRGAGGELFF.

By sample share, this clone is large (0.1 to 1%). V is TRBV7-8 and J is TRBJ1-1; perhaps TRBD1 as D (6 bases). Germline-derived CDR1 and CDR2 are SGHVS and FQNEAQ. Trimming removed 5 bases from V and 3 bases from J, with 13 bases in between. This CDR3 contains 14 residues. CDR3 residues: CASSPLGGDTEAFF. The CDR3 region has the DNA TGTGCCAGCAGCCCACTAGGGGGGGACACTGAAGCTTTCTTT.

In its sample, this clone is medium-sized. The chain carries TRBV4-2 and TRBJ2-2; TRBD1 is a possible D gene (5 bases). CDR3 length equals 18 residues. V was shortened by 0 bases and J by 0 bases, with 14 bases between the two germline ends. CDR1 is LGHNA, CDR2 YNFKEQ, per germline. The CDR3 region is CASSQDRIGVTNTGELFF. CDR3 nucleotide sequence: TGTGCCAGCAGCCAAGATAGAATAGGGGTGACGAACACCGGGGAGCTGTTTTTT.

By sample fraction, this clone is medium-sized. The rearrangement links TRBV5-4 to TRBJ2-3, with 10 nucleotides matching TRBD2. V gave up 0 bases and J gave up 6 bases; unmatched junction bases: 1. In germline, CDR1 is SGHNT, CDR2 YYREEE (reference sequence). This CDR3 comprises 14 residues. DNA for the CDR3: TGTGCCAGCAGCTTGGCTAGCGGGAGCGATACGCAGTATTTT. Its protein is CASSLASGSDTQYF.

In this sample, this clone turned up a few times. The chain is built from TRBV7-9 and TRBJ1-2, with D perhaps TRBD1 (5 bases). This CDR3 is 14 amino acids long. Germline lookup yields CDR1 SEHNR and CDR2 FQNEAQ (reference sequence). V lost 5 bases to trimming and J lost 3 bases, with 13 bases between them. Written as DNA, the CDR3 is TGTGCCAGCAGCCGAAGGGGTGATGACTATGGCTACACCTTC. Its translation: CASSRRGDDYGYTF.

Within the sample, this clone is medium-sized (0.01 to 0.1%). The chain joins TRBV15 to TRBJ2-1; TRBD2 agrees at 7 bases. The CDR3 length is 15 residues. V lost 1 base to trimming and J lost 5 bases; unmatched junction nucleotides: 5. CDR1 LNHNV and CDR2 YYDKDF come from the germline V gene (reference sequence). The CDR3 coding sequence is TGTGCCACCAGCAGAGGCGGAGCGGGAAACAATGAGCAGTTCTTC. Protein product: CATSRGGAGNNEQFF.

The chain joins TRBV7-3 to TRBJ2-1, with D unclear. The germline V and J ends were trimmed by 5 bases and 6 bases, with 8 bases remaining between them. CDR1 is SGHTA, CDR2 FQGTGA, per germline. The CDR3 sequence is 12 residues long. CDR3 sequence (DNA): TGTGCCAGCAGCAGATCGCGCAATGAGCAGTTCTTC. Protein sequence: CASSRSRNEQFF. Full variable domain (rest looked up from reference TRBV7-3 and TRBJ2-1): GAGVSQTPSNKVTEKGKYVELRCDPISGHTALYWYRQSLGQGPEFLIYFQGTGAADDSGLPNDRFFAVRPEGSVSTLKIQRTERGDSAVYLCASSRSRNEQFFGPGTRLTVL.